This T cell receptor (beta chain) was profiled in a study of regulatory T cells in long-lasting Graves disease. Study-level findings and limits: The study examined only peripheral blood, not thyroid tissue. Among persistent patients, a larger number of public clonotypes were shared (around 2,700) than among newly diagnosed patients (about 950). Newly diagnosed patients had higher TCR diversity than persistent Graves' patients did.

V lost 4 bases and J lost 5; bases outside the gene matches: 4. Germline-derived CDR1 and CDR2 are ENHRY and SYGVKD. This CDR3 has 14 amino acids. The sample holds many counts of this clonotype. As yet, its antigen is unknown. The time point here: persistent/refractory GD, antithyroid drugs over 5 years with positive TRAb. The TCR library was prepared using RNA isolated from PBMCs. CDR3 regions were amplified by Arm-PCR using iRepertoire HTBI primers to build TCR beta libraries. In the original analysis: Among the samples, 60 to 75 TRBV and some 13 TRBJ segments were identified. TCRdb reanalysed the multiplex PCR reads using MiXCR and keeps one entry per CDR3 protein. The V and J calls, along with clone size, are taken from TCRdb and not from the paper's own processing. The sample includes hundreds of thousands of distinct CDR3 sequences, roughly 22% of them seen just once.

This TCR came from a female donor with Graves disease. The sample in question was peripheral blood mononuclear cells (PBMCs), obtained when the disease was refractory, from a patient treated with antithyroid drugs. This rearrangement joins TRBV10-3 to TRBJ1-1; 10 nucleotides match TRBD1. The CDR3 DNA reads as TGTGCCATCAGTGGCGGGACAGGGGTTACTGAAGCTTTCTTT. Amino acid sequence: CAISGGTGVTEAFF.